A selection of T cell receptor beta chains follows, all from one sample in a study of control samples from healthy donors and cancer patients. Method: immunoSEQ multiplex PCR; TCRdb's copy keeps in-frame clones and lacks some. The sample consists of 200,000 or so clones, just under 95% of them appearing once. The material sequenced was blood. These receptors originate from a man aged 45-65 years in good health. Each CDR3 is given with its conserved first and last residue. The D gene is left open where the match is weak. Only part of the rows carry a size: once, few, many, or a class if the clone is expanded.

DNA: TGTGCCAGCTCACCGACAGGGGAATCAGGAAACACCATATATTTT; CDR3: CASSPTGESGNTIYF; D: TRBD1; size: once; V: TRBV18; J: TRBJ1-3
DNA: TGCGCCAGCAGCCCGTACAGGGGAGAAGGGACCGGGGAGCTGTTTTTT; CDR3: CASSPYRGEGTGELFF; D: TRBD1; size: .; V: TRBV5-1; J: TRBJ2-2
DNA: TGTGCCAGCACTTTCTCGATGAACACTGAAGCTTTCTTT; CDR3: CASTFSMNTEAFF; D: .; size: .; V: TRBV12-3/TRBV12-4; J: TRBJ1-1
DNA: TGTGCCAGCAGCCAAGGCAGAGCGTTGTTAGGAGAGCAGTTCTTC; CDR3: CASSQGRALLGEQFF; D: .; size: .; V: TRBV3-1/TRBV3-2; J: TRBJ2-1
DNA: TGTGCCTGGAGTCTCTGGGACGCAACTAATGAAAAACTGTTTTTT; CDR3: CAWSLWDATNEKLFF; D: .; size: .; V: TRBV30; J: TRBJ1-4
DNA: TGCGCCAGCAGTCCATTAGCGGGGGGGCCCTACAATGAGCAGTTCTTC; CDR3: CASSPLAGGPYNEQFF; D: TRBD2; size: .; V: TRBV5-1; J: TRBJ2-1
DNA: TGTGCCAGCAGTTCCCCTGGGACGGCCAATCAGCCCCAGCATTTT; CDR3: CASSSPGTANQPQHF; D: .; size: .; V: TRBV28; J: TRBJ1-5
DNA: TGTGCCAGCAGCCCAATCTCGGCAAGCGGGGGGTTCACAGATACGCAGTATTTT; CDR3: CASSPISASGGFTDTQYF; D: TRBD2; size: .; V: TRBV4-2; J: TRBJ2-3
DNA: TGCGCCAGCAGCTTGGGCACCAACACCGGGGAGCTGTTTTTT; CDR3: CASSLGTNTGELFF; D: .; size: .; V: TRBV5-1; J: TRBJ2-2
DNA: TGTGCCAGCTCACCTACACCGTCCGAGCTAGATACGCAGTATTTT; CDR3: CASSPTPSELDTQYF; D: .; size: .; V: TRBV18; J: TRBJ2-3
DNA: TGTGCCAGCAGCTTACCAGGGTTAAATGGCTACACCTTC; CDR3: CASSLPGLNGYTF; D: .; size: .; V: TRBV13; J: TRBJ1-2
DNA: TGCAGTGCTAGTCCAGGACAGGGAAGGGTCTACGAGCAGTACTTC; CDR3: CSASPGQGRVYEQYF; D: TRBD1; size: .; V: TRBV20-1; J: TRBJ2-7
DNA: TGTGCCAGCAGCATACAGGGGGGGAGCACTGAAGCTTTCTTT; CDR3: CASSIQGGSTEAFF; D: TRBD1; size: .; V: TRBV7-2; J: TRBJ1-1
DNA: TGCGCCAGCAGCCAAGAACTAGCGGGGAATGAGCAGTTCTTC; CDR3: CASSQELAGNEQFF; D: TRBD2; size: .; V: TRBV4-1; J: TRBJ2-1
DNA: TGTGCCACCAGCCGCGGACAGGGAGGCACAGATACGCAGTATTTT; CDR3: CATSRGQGGTDTQYF; D: TRBD1; size: .; V: TRBV15; J: TRBJ2-3
DNA: TGCGCCAGCAGCTTGTTCACAGACGCTGAAGCTTTCTTT; CDR3: CASSLFTDAEAFF; D: .; size: .; V: TRBV5-1; J: TRBJ1-1
DNA: TGTGCCAGCAGCCAAACTCTCTTGGGGAATGAGCAGTTCTTC; CDR3: CASSQTLLGNEQFF; D: .; size: .; V: TRBV14; J: TRBJ2-1
DNA: TGTGCCTCAGGGGGGGTGCAAGAGACCCAGTACTTC; CDR3: CASGGVQETQYF; D: .; size: .; V: TRBV27; J: TRBJ2-5
DNA: TGTGCCAGCAGCCGGACTAGCGGGGGCCGTCAAGAGACCCAGTACTTC; CDR3: CASSRTSGGRQETQYF; D: TRBD2; size: .; V: TRBV5-4; J: TRBJ2-5
DNA: TGTGCCATCAGTGAAAGTACATTTGGCTACACCTTC; CDR3: CAISESTFGYTF; D: .; size: .; V: TRBV10-3; J: TRBJ1-2
DNA: TGTGCCAGCAGCCAAACAAGGAACACTGAAGCTTTCTTT; CDR3: CASSQTRNTEAFF; D: .; size: .; V: TRBV3-1/TRBV3-2; J: TRBJ1-1
DNA: TGCGCCAGCAGCTTGGCAGGAGTGGGTGAAAAACTGTTTTTT; CDR3: CASSLAGVGEKLFF; D: .; size: .; V: TRBV5-1; J: TRBJ1-4
DNA: TGTGCCAGCAGTCCCCTGGGGCTATTTCAAGAGACCCAGTACTTC; CDR3: CASSPLGLFQETQYF; D: .; size: .; V: TRBV6-5; J: TRBJ2-5
DNA: TGTGCCAGCAGCCCCGGAGGGGCGGGGCAAGCCTACGAGCAGTACTTC; CDR3: CASSPGGAGQAYEQYF; D: .; size: .; V: TRBV11-2; J: TRBJ2-7
DNA: TGTGCCAGCAGTTCGTCGCCGGGGGGCCTGAACACTGAAGCTTTCTTT; CDR3: CASSSSPGGLNTEAFF; D: .; size: .; V: TRBV28; J: TRBJ1-1
DNA: TGTGCCAGTAGTATAAGGGACCCACGGGAGCCCCAGCATTTT; CDR3: CASSIRDPREPQHF; D: .; size: few; V: TRBV19; J: TRBJ1-5
DNA: TGTGCCAGCAGCCAGATTAATGAGCAGTTCTTC; CDR3: CASSQINEQFF; D: .; size: .; V: TRBV7-2; J: TRBJ2-1
DNA: TGTGCCAGCAGCTTGGAAGCAGGGCGGTGCAATCAGCCCCAGCATTTT; CDR3: CASSLEAGRCNQPQHF; D: .; size: .; V: TRBV5-4; J: TRBJ1-5